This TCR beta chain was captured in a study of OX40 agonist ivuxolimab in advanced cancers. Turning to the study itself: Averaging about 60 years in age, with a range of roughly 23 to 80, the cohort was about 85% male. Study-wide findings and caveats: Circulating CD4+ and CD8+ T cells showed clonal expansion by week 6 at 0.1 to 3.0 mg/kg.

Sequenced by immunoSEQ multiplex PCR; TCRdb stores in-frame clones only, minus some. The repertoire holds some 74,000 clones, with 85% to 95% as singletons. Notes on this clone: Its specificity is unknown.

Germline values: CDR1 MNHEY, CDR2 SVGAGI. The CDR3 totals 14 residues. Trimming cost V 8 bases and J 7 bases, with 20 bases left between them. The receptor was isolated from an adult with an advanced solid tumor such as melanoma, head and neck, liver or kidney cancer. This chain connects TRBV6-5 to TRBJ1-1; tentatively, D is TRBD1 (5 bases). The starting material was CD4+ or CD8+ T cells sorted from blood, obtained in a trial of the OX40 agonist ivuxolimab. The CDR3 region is CASREWDETSEAFF. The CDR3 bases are TGTGCCAGCCGCGAATGGGACGAGACGAGTGAAGCTTTCTTT.